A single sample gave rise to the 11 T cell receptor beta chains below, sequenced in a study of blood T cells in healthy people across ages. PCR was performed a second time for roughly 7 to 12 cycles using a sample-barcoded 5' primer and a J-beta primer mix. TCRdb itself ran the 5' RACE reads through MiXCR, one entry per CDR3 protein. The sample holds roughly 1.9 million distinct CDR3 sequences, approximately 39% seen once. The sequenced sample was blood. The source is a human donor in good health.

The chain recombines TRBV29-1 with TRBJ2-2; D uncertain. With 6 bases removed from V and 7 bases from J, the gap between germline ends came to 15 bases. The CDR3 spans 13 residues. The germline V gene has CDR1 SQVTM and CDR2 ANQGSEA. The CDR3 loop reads CSVAYTWGGELFF. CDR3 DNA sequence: TGCAGCGTCGCTTACACCTGGGGCGGGGAGCTGTTTTTT.

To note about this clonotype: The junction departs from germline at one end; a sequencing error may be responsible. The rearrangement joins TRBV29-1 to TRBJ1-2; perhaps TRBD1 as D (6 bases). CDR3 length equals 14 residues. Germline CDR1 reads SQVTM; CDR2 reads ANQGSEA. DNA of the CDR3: TGCAGCGTTGAAGACGGGGGCCCTAACTATGGCCACACCTTC. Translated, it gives CSVEDGGPNYGHTF.

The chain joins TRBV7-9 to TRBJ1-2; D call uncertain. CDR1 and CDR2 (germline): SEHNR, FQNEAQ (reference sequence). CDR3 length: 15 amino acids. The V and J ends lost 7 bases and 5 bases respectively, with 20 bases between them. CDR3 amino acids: CASTDPNSQIYGYTF. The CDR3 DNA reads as TGTGCCAGCACCGACCCGAACTCCCAAATTTATGGCTACACCTTC.

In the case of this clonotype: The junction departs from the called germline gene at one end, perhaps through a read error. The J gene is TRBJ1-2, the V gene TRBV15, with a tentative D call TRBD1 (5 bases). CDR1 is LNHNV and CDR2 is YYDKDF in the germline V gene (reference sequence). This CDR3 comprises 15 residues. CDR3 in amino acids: CATSGEWQGGGGYTF. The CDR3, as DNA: TGTGCCACCAGCGGAGAGTGGCAGGGAGGAGGTGGCTACACCTTC. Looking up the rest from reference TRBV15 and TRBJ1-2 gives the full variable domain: DAMVIQNPRYQVTQFGKPVTLSCSQTLNHNVMYWYQQKSSQAPKLLFHYYDKDFNNEADTPDNFQSRRPNTSFCFLDIRSPGLGDTAMYLCATSGEWQGGGGYTFGSGTRLTVV.

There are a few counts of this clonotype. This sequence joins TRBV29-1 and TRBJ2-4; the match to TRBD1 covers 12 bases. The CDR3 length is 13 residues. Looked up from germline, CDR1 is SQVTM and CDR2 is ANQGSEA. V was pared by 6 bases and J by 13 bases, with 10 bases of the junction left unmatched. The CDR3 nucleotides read TGCAGCGTCGGGACAGGGGGCGTAGATGAGCAGTACTTC. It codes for CSVGTGGVDEQYF.

This chain's CDR3 is CASSPIGSGGKDEQFF. CDR3 sequence (DNA): TGTGCCAGCAGCCCCATAGGAAGCGGGGGTAAGGATGAGCAGTTCTTC. This chain connects TRBV11-3 to TRBJ2-1; TRBD2 agrees at 8 bases. Trimming at V came to 5 bases and at J to 8 bases, leaving 14 bases not matched to a gene. The CDR3 is 16 amino acids. Germline CDR1 is SGHNT and CDR2 is YENEEA.

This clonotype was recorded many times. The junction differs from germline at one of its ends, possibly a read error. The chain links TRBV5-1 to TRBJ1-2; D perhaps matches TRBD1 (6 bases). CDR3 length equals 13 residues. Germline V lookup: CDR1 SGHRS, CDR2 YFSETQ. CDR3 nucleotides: TGCGCCAGCAGCTCACAGGGTAACGATGGCTACACCTTC. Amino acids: CASSSQGNDGYTF.

The CDR3 DNA reads TGTGCCAGCCTATCGTACGGGGGGACGAAGACCCAGTACTTC. Translated: CASLSYGGTKTQYF. This sequence joins TRBV6-1 and TRBJ2-5; the match to TRBD2 covers 7 bases. This CDR3 has 14 amino acids. CDR1 is MNHNS, CDR2 SASEGT, per germline. V shed 8 bases and J 6 bases; nucleotides not matched to a gene: 12.

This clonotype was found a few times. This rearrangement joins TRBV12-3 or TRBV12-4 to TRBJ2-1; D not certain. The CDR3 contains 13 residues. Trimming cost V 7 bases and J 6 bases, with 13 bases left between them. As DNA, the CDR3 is TGTGCCAGCATTGAGACCTTTTCCAATGAGCAGTTCTTC. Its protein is CASIETFSNEQFF.

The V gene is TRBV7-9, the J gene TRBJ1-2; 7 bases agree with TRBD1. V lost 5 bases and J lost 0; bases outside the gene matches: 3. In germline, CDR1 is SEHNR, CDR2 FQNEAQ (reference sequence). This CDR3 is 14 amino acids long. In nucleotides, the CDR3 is TGTGCCAGCAGCGCACAGGGGACTAACTATGGCTACACCTTC. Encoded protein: CASSAQGTNYGYTF.

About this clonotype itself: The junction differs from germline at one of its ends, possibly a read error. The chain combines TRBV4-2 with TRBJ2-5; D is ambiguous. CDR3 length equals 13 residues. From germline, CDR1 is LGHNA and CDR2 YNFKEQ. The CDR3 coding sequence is TGTGCCAGCAGCAACCAACCGGAAGAGACCCGGTACTTC. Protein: CASSNQPEETRYF.